This T cell receptor beta chain was captured in a study of regulatory T cells in long-lasting Graves disease. The wider study: Graves' patients, diagnosed recently, had received antithyroid drugs under 3 months. The study, taken as a whole, reports: Persistent Graves' disease cases displayed lower TCR diversity than newly diagnosed ones.

Arm-PCR of CDR3 regions and iRepertoire HTBI primers were used to build TCR beta libraries. TCRdb re-called the multiplex PCR reads through MiXCR, storing one row per CDR3 protein. The table has some 350,000 distinct CDR3 sequences, roughly 16% seen once. This clonotype was found a few times. Its cognate antigen is unknown. Germline V gene sequence: CDR1 MNHEY, CDR2 SVGEGT. Deletions cut 6 bases from V and 3 bases from J, with 18 bases between. There are 16 residues in the CDR3. This sample's time point: newly diagnosed GD, antithyroid drugs for less than 3 months. PBMC RNA served as the TCR library source. These data also formed part of another study, on T cells in Graves' hyperthyroidism and ophthalmopathy. As reported in that work: Each diagnosis drew on symptoms, thyroxine, TRAb, thyroid ultrasound and orbital computed tomography findings.

The TCR was taken from a woman aged 18 to 35 with Graves disease. The chain is built from TRBV6-2 or TRBV6-3 and TRBJ2-1; perhaps TRBD2 as D (7 bases). The specimen comprised peripheral blood mononuclear cells (PBMCs), sampled at new diagnosis, from a patient treated with antithyroid drugs. The DNA for the CDR3 is TGTGCCAGCAGACCGGGGGGCCCGGGAATCTACAATGAGCAGTTCTTC. Protein: CASRPGGPGIYNEQFF.